The 23 T cell receptor beta chains reported below all come from one sample, sequenced in a study of response to subunit inactivated influenza vaccine. TCRdb fed the RT-PCR reads into MiXCR, producing one record per CDR3 protein. The repertoire has hundreds of thousands of distinct CDR3 sequences, less than 15% of them found once; the top ten carry 6.5% to 8%. Sequences were derived from PBMCs from blood, sampled less than 15 days before vaccination. Source of these receptors: a man aged 45 to 65 who received an inactivated influenza vaccine.

In its sample, this clonotype was seen a few times. V and J are TRBV12-3 or TRBV12-4 and TRBJ2-3; 9 bases match TRBD2. J was trimmed by 4 bases and V by 0 bases; bases with no gene match: 8. CDR3 length: 17 amino acids. Here the CDR3 DNA reads TGTGCCAGCAGTTTAGCCAGGACTAGCGTGACTCCAGATACGCAGTATTTT. It yields the protein CASSLARTSVTPDTQYF.

V usage is TRBV20-1 and J usage is TRBJ2-3, with D perhaps TRBD1 (5 bases). Germline lookup yields CDR1 DFQATT and CDR2 SNEGSKA (reference sequence). The CDR3 spans 14 residues. V gave up 2 bases and J gave up 4 bases, with 13 bases separating them. The CDR3 protein is CSARQGIPPDTQYF. The CDR3 DNA reads as TGCAGTGCTAGACAGGGCATACCCCCAGATACGCAGTATTTT.

The chain is built from TRBV6-5 and TRBJ2-7, with no clear D. Germline V gives CDR1 MNHEY, CDR2 SVGAGI. The CDR3 sequence is 13 residues long. The V end lost 0 bases, the J end lost 7 bases, and 10 bases lay between the germline ends. As DNA, the CDR3 is TGTGCCAGCAGTTACTCAACCCAAAGGGAGCAGTACTTC. It encodes CASSYSTQREQYF.

This clonotype was seen repeatedly, ten times or more. The rearrangement uses TRBV4-3 and TRBJ1-5; D is ambiguous. The CDR3 has 15 residues. The germline V and J ends were trimmed by 0 bases and 4 bases, with 10 bases remaining between them. Germline V gene data show CDR1 as LGHNA and CDR2 as YSLEER. The CDR3 reads CASSQDWEGNQPQHF. In DNA, the CDR3 is TGCGCCAGCAGCCAAGATTGGGAAGGAAATCAGCCCCAGCATTTT.

This CDR3 reads CATSPANTEAFF. The CDR3 region has the DNA TGTGCCACCAGCCCAGCGAACACTGAAGCTTTCTTT. V usage is TRBV15 and J usage is TRBJ1-1, with D unclear. Trimming removed 5 bases from V and 1 base from J, with 5 bases in between. Germline CDR1 reads LNHNV; CDR2 reads YYDKDF (reference sequence). The CDR3 is 12 residues long.

This rearrangement joins TRBV2 to TRBJ2-1; D is perhaps TRBD1 (5 bases). CDR3 length: 13 amino acids. CDR1 is SNHLY, CDR2 FYNNEI, per germline. Trimming cost V 1 base and J 6 bases, with 7 bases left between them. The CDR3 sequence is CASSEDRGNEQFF. The CDR3 nucleotides are TGTGCCAGCAGTGAAGATAGGGGCAATGAGCAGTTCTTC.

This clonotype was counted a few times. The chain's CDR3 is CSASGSGRTYEQYF. The CDR3 bases are TGCAGTGCGTCGGGTAGCGGGAGGACGTACGAGCAGTACTTC. The gene calls are TRBV20-1 and TRBJ2-7; 10 bases are shared with TRBD2. Looked up from germline, CDR1 is DFQATT and CDR2 is SNEGSKA (reference sequence). This CDR3 contains 14 residues. Trimming took 6 bases from V and 4 from J; bases not matched to a gene: 9.

The genes are TRBV11-3 and TRBJ2-6; D call uncertain. This CDR3 is built from 16 residues. Germline loops: CDR1 SGHNT, CDR2 YENEEA. V was clipped by 3 bases and J by 0 bases, with 9 bases between them. The CDR3 sequence: CASSFSVGSGANVLTF. The CDR3 bases are TGTGCCAGCAGCTTTTCTGTTGGCTCTGGGGCCAACGTCCTGACTTTC.

This clonotype was detected a few times. The J gene is TRBJ2-7, the V gene TRBV4-2; the D gene is possibly TRBD1 (5 bases). CDR1 is LGHNA, CDR2 YNFKEQ, per germline. The length of the CDR3 is 15 residues. V lost 0 bases, J lost 5 bases, and 14 bases lay in between. The CDR3 bases are TGTGCCAGCAGCCAAGAAGGCAGGGAATTTCACGAGCAGTACTTC. Residues: CASSQEGREFHEQYF.

In its sample, this clonotype was seen a few times. The chain has TRBV6-1 and TRBJ2-7; TRBD2 agrees at 7 bases. The CDR3 extends over 15 amino acids. V shed 4 bases, J shed 1 base, and the junction held 7 bases outside the gene matches. CDR1 is MNHNS and CDR2 is SASEGT in the germline V gene. CDR3 protein: CASSALARGSYEQYF. In nucleotides, the CDR3 is TGTGCCAGCAGTGCACTAGCGCGGGGGTCCTACGAGCAGTACTTC.

The chain carries TRBV6-5 and TRBJ1-1, with a tentative D call TRBD1 (6 bases). V gave up 4 bases and J gave up 1 base, with 13 bases separating them. In germline, CDR1 is MNHEY, CDR2 SVGAGI. This CDR3 contains 15 residues. In nucleotides, the CDR3 is TGTGCCAGCAGTTCCGGACAGAGAGCGAACACTGAAGCTTTCTTT. This encodes CASSSGQRANTEAFF.

There are many counts of this clonotype. This sequence joins TRBV12-3 or TRBV12-4 and TRBJ1-4, with a possible D match to TRBD1 (6 bases). The CDR3 is 15 residues long. V was cut by 5 bases and J by 12 bases, with 22 bases left in between. The CDR3, as DNA: TGTGCCAGCAGTCCTAATGGGACACCTGGGGAGGAACTGTTTTTT. Protein: CASSPNGTPGEELFF.

A few counts support this clonotype. The chain recombines TRBV7-3 with TRBJ2-1; the match to TRBD2 covers 12 bases. This CDR3 contains 18 residues. Germline V gene lookup returns CDR1 SGHTA and CDR2 FQGTGA. Germline trimming cut 5 bases from V and 4 bases from J; bases unmatched to any gene: 12. The DNA of the CDR3 is TGTGCCAGCAGCCCAATGACTAGCGGGAGAGGCCAGTACAATGAGCAGTTCTTC. Translated: CASSPMTSGRGQYNEQFF.

This clonotype has ten or more counts. The rearrangement joins TRBV12-3 or TRBV12-4 to TRBJ2-7, with D perhaps TRBD1 (6 bases). The CDR3 runs to 12 residues. V shed 8 bases and J shed 2 bases, with 10 bases lying between them. The CDR3 sequence is CASGRQAYEQYF. The CDR3 coding sequence is TGTGCCAGCGGGCGACAGGCCTACGAGCAGTACTTC.

This clonotype was detected a few times. The chain is built from TRBV27 and TRBJ1-2; D uncertain. V was clipped by 3 bases and J by 4 bases, with 9 bases between them. CDR1 and CDR2 (germline): MNHEY, SMNVEV (reference sequence). The CDR3 contains 13 residues. The CDR3 is CASSLDGIYGYTF. In nucleotides, the CDR3 is TGTGCCAGCAGTTTGGATGGGATCTATGGCTACACCTTC.

This clonotype was detected only once. The V and J genes are TRBV28 and TRBJ1-2; D unresolved. Germline CDR1 MDHEN, CDR2 SYDVKM. The V and J ends lost 2 bases and 8 bases respectively, with 9 bases between them. The CDR3 totals 12 residues. CDR3 loop: CASSLEDWGYTF. Written as DNA, the CDR3 is TGTGCCAGCAGTTTAGAAGATTGGGGCTACACCTTC.

This chain connects TRBV4-1 to TRBJ2-7; TRBD2 agrees at 15 bases. This CDR3 contains 21 residues. The germline V gene encodes CDR1 MGHRA and CDR2 YSYEKL. Germline trimming cut 0 bases from V and 1 base from J; bases unmatched to any gene: 13. The CDR3 nucleotides are TGCGCCAGCAGCCAAGATCTTCTCATGGGACTAGCGGGGGGCGGTTCCTACGAGCAGTACTTC. Protein sequence: CASSQDLLMGLAGGGSYEQYF.

This clonotype was detected many times. The CDR3 reads CASSLGYGAVYEQYF. The CDR3 nucleotides are TGTGCCAGCAGCTTAGGCTATGGTGCGGTCTACGAGCAGTACTTC. This chain uses TRBV7-9 with TRBJ2-7; D unresolved. The CDR3 covers 15 residues. With 1 base removed from V and 3 bases from J, the gap between germline ends came to 13 bases. Germline V CDR1 and CDR2: SEHNR, FQNEAQ (reference sequence).

This clonotype was observed a few times. V usage is TRBV20-1 and J usage is TRBJ2-1; 9 nucleotides line up with TRBD2. CDR3 length: 13 amino acids. After removal of 3 bases from V and 8 bases from J, the junction contained 5 bases not matched to a gene. Germline CDR1 reads DFQATT; CDR2 reads SNEGSKA (reference sequence). In DNA form, the CDR3 reads TGCAGTGCTAGGGGACTAGCTTTTTATGAGCAGTTCTTC. Its protein is CSARGLAFYEQFF.

As DNA, the CDR3 is TGTGCCAGCAGCCCCGGATTACAATCCTACGAGCAGTACTTC. Protein: CASSPGLQSYEQYF. The chain combines TRBV3-1 with TRBJ2-7, with D unclear. The CDR3 runs 14 residues. V was trimmed by 4 bases and J by 1 base, leaving 11 bases between them. Germline values: CDR1 LGHDT, CDR2 YNNKEL (reference sequence).

V and J are TRBV12-3 or TRBV12-4 and TRBJ2-1; no clear D gene. The ends were cut back, 10 bases at V and 1 base at J, with 20 bases in the middle. CDR3 length: 16 amino acids. Here the CDR3 DNA reads TGTGCCATACGGCGCAGTCTCAGTGATTCCTACAATGAGCAGTTCTTC. It encodes CAIRRSLSDSYNEQFF.

This chain uses TRBV5-1 with TRBJ1-2; D unresolved. Germline values: CDR1 SGHRS, CDR2 YFSETQ. Trimming removed 4 bases from V and 5 bases from J, with 12 bases in between. The CDR3 sequence is 13 residues long. The CDR3 loop reads CASSETEFYGYTF. The CDR3 coding sequence is TGCGCCAGCAGCGAGACGGAGTTTTATGGCTACACCTTC. Drawing the rest from reference TRBV5-1 and TRBJ1-2, the complete variable domain is KAGVTQTPRYLIKTRGQQVTLSCSPISGHRSVSWYQQTPGQGLQFLFEYFSETQRNKGNFPGRFSGRQFSNSRSEMNVSTLELGDSALYLCASSETEFYGYTFGSGTRLTVV.

The sample holds a few counts of this clonotype. The rearrangement uses TRBV7-2 and TRBJ2-7; D perhaps matches TRBD2 (6 bases). The CDR3 has 16 residues. Per germline, CDR1 SGHTA and CDR2 FQGNSA. V lost 1 base to trimming and J lost 2 bases, with 15 bases between them. CDR3 coding DNA: TGTGCCAGCAGCTTAGGTCGCCTAGCGACCCCCTACGAGCAGTACTTC. Its protein product is CASSLGRLATPYEQYF. Variable domain in full (rest from reference TRBV7-2 and TRBJ2-7): GAGVSQSPSNKVTEKGKDVELRCDPISGHTALYWYRQSLGQGLEFLIYFQGNSAPDKSGLPSDRFSAERTGGSVSTLTIQRTQQEDSAVYLCASSLGRLATPYEQYFGPGTRLTVT.